This passage covers 8 T cell receptor beta chains from one sample sequenced in a study of blood T cell repertoires in COVID-19. Generated by immunoSEQ multiplex PCR, the TCRdb table keeps only in-frame clones and is missing some. The sample yields 100,000 to 130,000 clones, approximately 85% seen once. Sequencing input: peripheral blood. All receptors come from a human donor in a cohort sampled during active COVID-19.

This chain joins TRBV7-2 and TRBJ2-1; TRBD2 aligns across 8 bases. Germline lookup yields CDR1 SGHTA and CDR2 FQGNSA. CDR3 length: 15 residues. V was clipped by 5 bases and J by 5 bases; unmatched bases: 8. CDR3 sequence reads: CASSLWTSKDNEQFF. The CDR3 nucleotides read TGTGCCAGCAGCCTCTGGACTAGCAAGGACAATGAGCAGTTCTTC.

The chain couples TRBV2 to TRBJ2-3, with TRBD2 matching over 9 bases. This CDR3 is built from 16 residues. With 3 bases clipped from V and 4 bases from J, the junction kept 8 bases outside the gene matches. Germline V lookup: CDR1 SNHLY, CDR2 FYNNEI. For the CDR3, the DNA is TGTGCCAGCAGTGACCCCTTTAGCGGGAGCGCAGATACGCAGTATTTT. Translated: CASSDPFSGSADTQYF.

The rearrangement joins TRBV18 to TRBJ2-7; TRBD1 is a possible D gene (6 bases). Trimming took off 6 bases at V and 5 bases at J, with 11 bases between the two ends. This CDR3 is 12 amino acids long. CDR1 is KGHSH and CDR2 is LQKENI in the germline V gene. This CDR3 reads CASSQGRNEQYF. The CDR3 nucleotides read TGTGCCAGCTCCCAGGGGAGAAACGAGCAGTACTTC.

The rearrangement uses TRBV6-1 and TRBJ2-1; 9 nucleotides match TRBD2. CDR3 length: 16 amino acids. V lost 4 bases to trimming and J lost 3 bases; unmatched junction nucleotides: 7. CDR1 is MNHNS, CDR2 SASEGT, per germline. This chain's CDR3 is CASSGRSGSFYNEQFF. CDR3 coding DNA: TGTGCCAGCAGTGGTCGTAGCGGGAGTTTCTACAATGAGCAGTTCTTC.

The rearrangement joins TRBV15 to TRBJ2-7; 8 nucleotides line up with TRBD1. After removal of 5 bases from V and 4 bases from J, the junction contained 7 bases not matched to a gene. CDR3 length equals 14 residues. Germline assignment: CDR1 LNHNV and CDR2 YYDKDF (reference sequence). This CDR3 is CATSSSDRVYEQYF. As DNA, the CDR3 is TGTGCCACCAGCTCATCGGACAGGGTTTACGAGCAGTACTTC. The full variable domain, its missing parts supplied by reference TRBV15 and TRBJ2-7, is DAMVIQNPRYQVTQFGKPVTLSCSQTLNHNVMYWYQQKSSQAPKLLFHYYDKDFNNEADTPDNFQSRRPNTSFCFLDIRSPGLGDTAMYLCATSSSDRVYEQYFGPGTRLTVT.

V gene TRBV19 combines with J gene TRBJ1-4, with 11 bases lining up with TRBD1. The CDR3 extends over 17 amino acids. In germline, CDR1 is LNHDA, CDR2 SQIVND (reference sequence). V trimming: 6 bases; J trimming: 0 bases; junction bases outside the gene matches: 6. CDR3 loop: CASSKRDRGATNEKLFF. The CDR3 DNA follows: TGTGCCAGTAGCAAACGGGACAGGGGGGCAACTAATGAAAAACTGTTTTTT. Based on the CDR3 plus reference TRBV19 and TRBJ1-4, the full variable domain is DGGITQSPKYLFRKEGQNVTLSCEQNLNHDAMYWYRQDPGQGLRLIYYSQIVNDFQKGDIAEGYSVSREKKESFPLTVTSAQKNPTAFYLCASSKRDRGATNEKLFFGSGTQLSVL.

CDR3 loop: CASSPPDTPYGYTF. CDR3 in DNA: TGTGCCAGCAGCCCCCCCGACACTCCCTATGGCTACACCTTC. The rearrangement uses TRBV3-1 (or the pseudogene TRBV3-2) and TRBJ1-2; D is undetermined. V lost 4 bases to trimming and J lost 4 bases, with 13 bases between them. The CDR3 consists of 14 residues. CDR1 is LGHDT and CDR2 is YNNKEL in the germline V gene (reference sequence).

The chain uses TRBV5-1 and TRBJ2-3, with 8 positions matching TRBD2. The CDR3 covers 16 residues. CDR1 SGHRS and CDR2 YFSETQ come from the germline V gene. The trim removed 5 bases at V and 1 base at J, leaving 9 bases unmatched. The CDR3 sequence is CASRRGGSSGTDTQYF. The CDR3 bases are TGCGCCAGCAGGCGCGGGGGGTCTTCTGGCACAGATACGCAGTATTTT.